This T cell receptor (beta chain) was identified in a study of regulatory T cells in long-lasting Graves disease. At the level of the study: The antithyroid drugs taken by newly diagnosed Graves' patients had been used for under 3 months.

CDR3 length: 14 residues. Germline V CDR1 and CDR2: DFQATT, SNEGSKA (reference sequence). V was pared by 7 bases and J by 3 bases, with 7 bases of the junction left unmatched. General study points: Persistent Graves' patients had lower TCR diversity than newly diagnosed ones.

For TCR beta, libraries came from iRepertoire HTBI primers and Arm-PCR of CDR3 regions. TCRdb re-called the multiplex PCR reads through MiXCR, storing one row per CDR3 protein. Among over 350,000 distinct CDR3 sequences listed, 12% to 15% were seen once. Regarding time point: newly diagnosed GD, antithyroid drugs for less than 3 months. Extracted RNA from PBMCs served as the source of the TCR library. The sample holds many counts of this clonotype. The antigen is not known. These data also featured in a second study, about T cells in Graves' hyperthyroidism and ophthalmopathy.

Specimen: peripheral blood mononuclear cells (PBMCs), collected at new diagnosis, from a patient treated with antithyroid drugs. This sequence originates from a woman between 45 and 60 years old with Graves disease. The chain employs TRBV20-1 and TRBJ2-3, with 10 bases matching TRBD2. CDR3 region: CSGTLAGVTDTQYF. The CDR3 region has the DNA TGCAGTGGGACCCTAGCGGGAGTAACAGATACGCAGTATTTT.